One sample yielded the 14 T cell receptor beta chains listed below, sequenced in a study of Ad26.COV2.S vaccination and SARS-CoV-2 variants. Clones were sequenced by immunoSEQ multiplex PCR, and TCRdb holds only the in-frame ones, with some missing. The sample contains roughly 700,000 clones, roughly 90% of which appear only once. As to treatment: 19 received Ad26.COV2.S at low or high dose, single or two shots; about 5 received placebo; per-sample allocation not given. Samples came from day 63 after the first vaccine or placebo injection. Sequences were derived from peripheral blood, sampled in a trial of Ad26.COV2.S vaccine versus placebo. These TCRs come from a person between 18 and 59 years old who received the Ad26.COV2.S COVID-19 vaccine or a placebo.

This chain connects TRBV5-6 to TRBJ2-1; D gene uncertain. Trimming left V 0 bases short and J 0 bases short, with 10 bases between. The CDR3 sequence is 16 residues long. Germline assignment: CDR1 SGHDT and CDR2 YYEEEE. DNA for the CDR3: TGTGCCAGCAGCTTGGATCGGCATCTCTCCTACAATGAGCAGTTCTTC. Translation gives CASSLDRHLSYNEQFF.

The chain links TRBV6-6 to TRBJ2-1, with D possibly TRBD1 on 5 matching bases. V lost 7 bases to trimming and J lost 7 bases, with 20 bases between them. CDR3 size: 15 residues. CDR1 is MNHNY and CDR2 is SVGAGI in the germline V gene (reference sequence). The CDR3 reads CASTMGTGPNNEQFF. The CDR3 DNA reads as TGTGCCAGCACCATGGGAACAGGTCCGAATAATGAGCAGTTCTTC.

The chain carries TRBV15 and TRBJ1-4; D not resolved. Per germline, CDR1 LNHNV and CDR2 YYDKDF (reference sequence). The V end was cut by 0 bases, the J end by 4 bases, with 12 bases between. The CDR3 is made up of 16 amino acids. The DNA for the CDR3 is TGTGCCACCAGCAGAGATTTGTCCGAGATTAATGAAAAACTGTTTTTT. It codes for CATSRDLSEINEKLFF.

This CDR3 is CASSQGPTIYNEQFF. The CDR3 region has the DNA TGTGCCAGCAGCCAAGGCCCGACTATCTACAATGAGCAGTTCTTC. This chain connects TRBV3-1 (or the pseudogene TRBV3-2) to TRBJ2-1; possible D gene TRBD2, 5 bases. The CDR3 contains 15 residues. Trimming cost V 1 base and J 3 bases, with 10 bases left between them. Germline CDR1 is LGHDT and CDR2 is YNNKEL (reference sequence).

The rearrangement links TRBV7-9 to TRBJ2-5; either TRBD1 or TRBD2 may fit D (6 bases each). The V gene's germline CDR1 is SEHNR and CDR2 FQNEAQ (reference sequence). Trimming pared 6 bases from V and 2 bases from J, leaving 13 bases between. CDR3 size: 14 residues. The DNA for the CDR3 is TGTGCCAGCAGTGGGGGGCGGGCTCAAGAGACCCAGTACTTC. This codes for CASSGGRAQETQYF.

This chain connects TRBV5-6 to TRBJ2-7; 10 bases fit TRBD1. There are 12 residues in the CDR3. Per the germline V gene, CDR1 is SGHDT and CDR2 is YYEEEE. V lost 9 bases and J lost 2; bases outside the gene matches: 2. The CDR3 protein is CATGQGAYEQYF. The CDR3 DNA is TGTGCCACCGGACAGGGGGCCTACGAGCAGTACTTC. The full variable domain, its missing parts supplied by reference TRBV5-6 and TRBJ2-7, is DAGVTQSPTHLIKTRGQQVTLRCSPKSGHDTVSWYQQALGQGPQFIFQYYEEEERQRGNFPDRFSGHQFPNYSSELNVNALLLGDSALYLCATGQGAYEQYFGPGTRLTVT.

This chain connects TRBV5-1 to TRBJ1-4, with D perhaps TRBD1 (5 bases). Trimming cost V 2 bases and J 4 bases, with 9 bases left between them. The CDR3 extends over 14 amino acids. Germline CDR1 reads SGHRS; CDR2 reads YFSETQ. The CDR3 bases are TGCGCCAGCAGCTTTGCAGGGAGTAATGAAAAACTGTTTTTT. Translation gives CASSFAGSNEKLFF.

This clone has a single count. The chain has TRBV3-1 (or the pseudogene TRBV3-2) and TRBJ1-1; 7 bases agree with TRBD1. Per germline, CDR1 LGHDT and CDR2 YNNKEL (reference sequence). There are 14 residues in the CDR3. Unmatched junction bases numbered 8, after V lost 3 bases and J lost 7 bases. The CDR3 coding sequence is TGTGCCAGCAGCCACGAATTGGGACAGCGTGAAGCTTTCTTT. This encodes CASSHELGQREAFF.

DNA of the CDR3: TGCGCCAGCAGCTTGGAGGGGTCTGGCTACACCTTC. It encodes CASSLEGSGYTF. This chain joins TRBV5-1 and TRBJ1-2; D is perhaps TRBD1 (5 bases). The CDR3 totals 12 residues. Germline V gene sequence: CDR1 SGHRS, CDR2 YFSETQ. V was shortened by 0 bases and J by 7 bases, with 7 bases between the two germline ends.

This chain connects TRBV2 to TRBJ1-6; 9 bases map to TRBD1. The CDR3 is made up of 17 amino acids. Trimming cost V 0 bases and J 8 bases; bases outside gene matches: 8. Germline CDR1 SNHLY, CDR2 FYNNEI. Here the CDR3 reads CASSEARTGGFDSPLHF. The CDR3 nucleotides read TGTGCCAGCAGTGAAGCACGAACAGGGGGCTTCGATTCACCCCTCCACTTT.

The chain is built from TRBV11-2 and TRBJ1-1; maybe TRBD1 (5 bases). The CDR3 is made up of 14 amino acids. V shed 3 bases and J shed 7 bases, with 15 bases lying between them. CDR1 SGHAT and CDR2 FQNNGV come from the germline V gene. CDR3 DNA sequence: TGTGCCAGCAGCTTCAGGGTGGGGGGAATTGAAGCTTTCTTT. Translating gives CASSFRVGGIEAFF.

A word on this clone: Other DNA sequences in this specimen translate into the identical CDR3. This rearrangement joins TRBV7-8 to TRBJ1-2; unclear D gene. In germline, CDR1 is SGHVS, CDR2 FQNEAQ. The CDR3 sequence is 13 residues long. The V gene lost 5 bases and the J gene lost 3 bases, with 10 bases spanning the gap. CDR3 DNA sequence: TGTGCCAGCAGCCCCCAAGGCGACTATGGCTACACCTTC. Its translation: CASSPQGDYGYTF.

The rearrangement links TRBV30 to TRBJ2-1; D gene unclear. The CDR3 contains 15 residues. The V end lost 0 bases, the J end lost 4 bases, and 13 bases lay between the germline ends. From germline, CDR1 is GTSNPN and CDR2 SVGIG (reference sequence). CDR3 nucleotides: TGTGCCTGGAGTGTAATATCCTCTGCGTACAATGAGCAGTTCTTC. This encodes CAWSVISSAYNEQFF.

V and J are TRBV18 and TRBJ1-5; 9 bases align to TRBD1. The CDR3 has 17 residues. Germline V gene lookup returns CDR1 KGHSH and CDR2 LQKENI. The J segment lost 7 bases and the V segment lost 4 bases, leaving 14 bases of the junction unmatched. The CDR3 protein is CASSHSRDRVNGQPQHF. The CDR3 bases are TGTGCCAGCTCACACAGCCGGGACAGGGTAAACGGACAGCCCCAGCATTTT.